This T cell receptor beta chain stems from a study of T cells in Graves' hyperthyroidism and ophthalmopathy. Study-wide points: It was a median around 6 months before onset that the model predicted ophthalmopathy.

Uncontrolled infection, other autoimmune disease, pregnancy or lactation excluded patients. Diagnoses rested on clinical symptoms, serum thyroxine and TRAb, thyroid ultrasound and orbital computed tomography. Amplification targeted TCR beta CDR3 regions from RNA transcripts. TCR CDR3 underwent first-round RT-PCR with the HTBI primer set. TCRdb re-derived calls from the multiplex PCR reads in MiXCR, one entry per CDR3 protein. The table lists roughly 500,000 distinct CDR3 sequences, over 35% of them singletons. Germline V gene lookup returns CDR1 SEHNR and CDR2 FQNEAQ (reference sequence). Deletions cut 5 bases from V and 8 bases from J, with 10 bases between. The CDR3 is made up of 12 amino acids. This clonotype was seen a few times. The antigen remains undetermined.

The sequence was collected from an adult woman with Graves' disease, either hyperthyroidism or ophthalmopathy (not recorded which). The gene calls are TRBV7-9 and TRBJ1-5; no firm D call. The specimen sequenced was peripheral blood or thyroid tissue (not recorded which). In DNA, the CDR3 is TGTGCCAGCAGCCTCAACCTTGAGCCCCAGCATTTT. Translation gives CASSLNLEPQHF.